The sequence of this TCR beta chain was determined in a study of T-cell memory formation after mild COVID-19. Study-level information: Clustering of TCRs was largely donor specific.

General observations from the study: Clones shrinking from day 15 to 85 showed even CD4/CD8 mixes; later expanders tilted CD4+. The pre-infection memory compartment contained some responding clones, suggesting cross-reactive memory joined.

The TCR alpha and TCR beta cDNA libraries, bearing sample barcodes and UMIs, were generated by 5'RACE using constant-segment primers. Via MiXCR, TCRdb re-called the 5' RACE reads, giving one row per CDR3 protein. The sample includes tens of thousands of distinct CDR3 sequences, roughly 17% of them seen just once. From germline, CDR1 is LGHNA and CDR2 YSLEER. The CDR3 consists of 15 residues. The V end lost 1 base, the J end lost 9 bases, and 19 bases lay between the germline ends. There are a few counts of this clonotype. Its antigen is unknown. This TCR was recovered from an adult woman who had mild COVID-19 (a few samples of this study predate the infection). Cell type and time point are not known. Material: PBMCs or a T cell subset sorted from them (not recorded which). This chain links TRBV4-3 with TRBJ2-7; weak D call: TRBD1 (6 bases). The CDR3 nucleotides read TGCGCCAGCAGCCAAGGGAACAGTTACGAGGGGGTGCAGTACTTC. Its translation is CASSQGNSYEGVQYF.